This T cell receptor beta chain was captured by sequencing in a study of T cell responses to AZD1222 COVID-19 vaccine. V lost 3 bases and J lost 3, with 7 bases in between. The CDR3 has 13 amino acids. This table comes from immunoSEQ multiplex PCR, and its TCRdb copy is limited to in-frame clones, with some not included. The repertoire has some 200,000 clones, roughly 92% of them found once; the top ten carry approximately 1.7%. The receptor's source is an adult who received the AZD1222 COVID-19 vaccine. The starting material was peripheral blood, obtained 28 days after the second AZD1222 dose. The J gene is TRBJ2-3, the V gene TRBV12-3 or TRBV12-4; unclear D gene. For the CDR3, the DNA is TGTGCCAGCAGTTTTTTAAGGACAGATACGCAGTATTTT. Translation: CASSFLRTDTQYF.